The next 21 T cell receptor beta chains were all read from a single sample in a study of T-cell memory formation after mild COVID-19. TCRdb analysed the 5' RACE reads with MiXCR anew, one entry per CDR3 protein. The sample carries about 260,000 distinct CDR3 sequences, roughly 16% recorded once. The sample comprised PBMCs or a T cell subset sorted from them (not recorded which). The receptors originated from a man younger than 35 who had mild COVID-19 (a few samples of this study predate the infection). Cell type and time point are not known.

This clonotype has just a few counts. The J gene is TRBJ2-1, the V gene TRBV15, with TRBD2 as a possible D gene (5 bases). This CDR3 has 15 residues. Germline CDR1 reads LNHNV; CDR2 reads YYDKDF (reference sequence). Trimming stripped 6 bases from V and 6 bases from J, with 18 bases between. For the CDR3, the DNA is TGTGCCACCAGAGTTATGAGGGTCACGGCCAATGAGCAGTTCTTC. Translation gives CATRVMRVTANEQFF. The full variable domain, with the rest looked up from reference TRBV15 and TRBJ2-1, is DAMVIQNPRYQVTQFGKPVTLSCSQTLNHNVMYWYQQKSSQAPKLLFHYYDKDFNNEADTPDNFQSRRPNTSFCFLDIRSPGLGDTAMYLCATRVMRVTANEQFFGPGTRLTVL.

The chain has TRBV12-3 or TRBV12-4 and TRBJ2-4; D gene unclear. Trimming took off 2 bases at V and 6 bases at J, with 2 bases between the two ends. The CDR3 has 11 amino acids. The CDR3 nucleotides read TGTGCCAGCAGTTTAAGAAACATTCAGTACTTC. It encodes CASSLRNIQYF.

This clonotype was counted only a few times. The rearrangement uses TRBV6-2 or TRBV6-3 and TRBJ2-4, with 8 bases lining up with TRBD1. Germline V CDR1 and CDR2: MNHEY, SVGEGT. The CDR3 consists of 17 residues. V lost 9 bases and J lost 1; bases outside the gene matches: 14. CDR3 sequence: CASLTGGMVEAKNIQYF. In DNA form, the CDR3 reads TGTGCCAGTCTCACAGGGGGGATGGTAGAGGCCAAAAACATTCAGTACTTC.

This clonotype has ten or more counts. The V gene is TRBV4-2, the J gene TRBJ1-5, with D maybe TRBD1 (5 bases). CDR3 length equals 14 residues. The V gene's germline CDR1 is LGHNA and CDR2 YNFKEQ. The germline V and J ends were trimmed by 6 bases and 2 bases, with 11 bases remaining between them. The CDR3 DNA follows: TGTGCCAGCAGAGATTCGACAGGCAATCAGCCCCAGCATTTT. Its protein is CASRDSTGNQPQHF.

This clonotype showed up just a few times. The CDR3 DNA reads TGTGCCAGCAGCTTAGCAGGGGGTGGAGATACGCAGTATTTT. Residues: CASSLAGGGDTQYF. The V and J genes are TRBV7-2 and TRBJ2-3, with a possible D match to TRBD1 (6 bases). The CDR3 covers 14 residues. Trimming removed 0 bases at V and 5 bases at J, with 9 bases between. CDR1 and CDR2 (germline): SGHTA, FQGNSA. The whole variable domain, remainder taken from reference TRBV7-2 and TRBJ2-3, is GAGVSQSPSNKVTEKGKDVELRCDPISGHTALYWYRQSLGQGLEFLIYFQGNSAPDKSGLPSDRFSAERTGGSVSTLTIQRTQQEDSAVYLCASSLAGGGDTQYFGPGTRLTVL.

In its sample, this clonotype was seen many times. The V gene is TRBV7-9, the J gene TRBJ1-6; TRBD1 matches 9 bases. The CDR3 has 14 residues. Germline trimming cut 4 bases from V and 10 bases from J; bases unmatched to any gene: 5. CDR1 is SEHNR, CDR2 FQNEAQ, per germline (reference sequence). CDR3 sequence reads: CASSSGQGDSPLHF. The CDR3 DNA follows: TGTGCCAGCAGCTCGGGACAGGGAGACTCACCCCTCCACTTT.

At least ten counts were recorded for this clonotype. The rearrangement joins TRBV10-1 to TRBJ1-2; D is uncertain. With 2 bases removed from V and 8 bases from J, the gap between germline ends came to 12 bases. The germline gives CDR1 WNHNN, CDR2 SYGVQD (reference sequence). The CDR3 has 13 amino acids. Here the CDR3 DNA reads TGCGCCAGCAGTGAGGACCCTTCACGAGGCTACACCTTC. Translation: CASSEDPSRGYTF.

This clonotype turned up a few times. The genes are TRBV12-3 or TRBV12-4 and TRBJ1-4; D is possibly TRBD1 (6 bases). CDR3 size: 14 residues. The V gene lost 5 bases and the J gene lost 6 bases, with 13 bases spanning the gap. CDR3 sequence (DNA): TGTGCCAGCAGTAGGAGAGCAGGGGATGAAAAACTGTTTTTT. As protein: CASSRRAGDEKLFF.

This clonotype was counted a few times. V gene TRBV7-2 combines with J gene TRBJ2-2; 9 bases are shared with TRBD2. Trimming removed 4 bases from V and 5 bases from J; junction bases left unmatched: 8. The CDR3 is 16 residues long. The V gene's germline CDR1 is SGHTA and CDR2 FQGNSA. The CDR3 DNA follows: TGTGCCAGCAGCTGGGAGCGGGGGGCAGGGACCGGGGAGCTGTTTTTT. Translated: CASSWERGAGTGELFF.

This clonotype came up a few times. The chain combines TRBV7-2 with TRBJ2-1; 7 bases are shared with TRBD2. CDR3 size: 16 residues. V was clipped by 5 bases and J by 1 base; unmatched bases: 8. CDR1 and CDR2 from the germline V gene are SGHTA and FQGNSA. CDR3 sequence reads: CASSPAWGGSYNEQFF. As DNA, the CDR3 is TGTGCCAGCAGCCCGGCGTGGGGGGGGTCCTACAATGAGCAGTTCTTC. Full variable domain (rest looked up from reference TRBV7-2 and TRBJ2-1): GAGVSQSPSNKVTEKGKDVELRCDPISGHTALYWYRQSLGQGLEFLIYFQGNSAPDKSGLPSDRFSAERTGGSVSTLTIQRTQQEDSAVYLCASSPAWGGSYNEQFFGPGTRLTVL.

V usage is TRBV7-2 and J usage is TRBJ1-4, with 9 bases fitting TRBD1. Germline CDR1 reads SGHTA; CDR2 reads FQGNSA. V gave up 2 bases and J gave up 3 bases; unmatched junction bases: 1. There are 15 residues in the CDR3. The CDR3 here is CASSLYRGPNEKLFF. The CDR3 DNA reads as TGTGCCAGCAGCTTATACAGGGGGCCTAATGAAAAACTGTTTTTT. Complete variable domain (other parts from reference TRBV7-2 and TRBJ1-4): GAGVSQSPSNKVTEKGKDVELRCDPISGHTALYWYRQSLGQGLEFLIYFQGNSAPDKSGLPSDRFSAERTGGSVSTLTIQRTQQEDSAVYLCASSLYRGPNEKLFFGSGTQLSVL.

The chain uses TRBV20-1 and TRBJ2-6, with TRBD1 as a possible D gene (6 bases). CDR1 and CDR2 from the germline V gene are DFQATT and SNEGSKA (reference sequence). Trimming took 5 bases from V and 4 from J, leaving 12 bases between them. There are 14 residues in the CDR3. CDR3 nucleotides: TGCAGTGCTCGCGACAGGCCCGGGGCCAACGTCCTGACTTTC. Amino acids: CSARDRPGANVLTF.

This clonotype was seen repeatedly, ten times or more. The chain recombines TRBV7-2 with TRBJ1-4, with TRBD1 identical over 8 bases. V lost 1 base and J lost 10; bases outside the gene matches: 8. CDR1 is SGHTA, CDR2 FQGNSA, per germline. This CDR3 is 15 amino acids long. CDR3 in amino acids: CASSLEAGGIGKLFF. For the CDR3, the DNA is TGTGCCAGCAGCTTAGAGGCAGGGGGCATCGGAAAACTGTTTTTT.

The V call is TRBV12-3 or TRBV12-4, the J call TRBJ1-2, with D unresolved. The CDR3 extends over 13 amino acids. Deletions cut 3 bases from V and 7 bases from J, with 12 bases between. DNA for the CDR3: TGTGCCAGCAGTTTGGAACCCATGAGTGGCTACACCTTC. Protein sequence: CASSLEPMSGYTF.

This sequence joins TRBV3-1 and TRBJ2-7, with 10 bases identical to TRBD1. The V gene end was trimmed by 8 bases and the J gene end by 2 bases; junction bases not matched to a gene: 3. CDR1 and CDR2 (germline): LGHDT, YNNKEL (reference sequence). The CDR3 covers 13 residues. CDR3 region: CASFGTGAYEQYF. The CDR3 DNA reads TGTGCCAGCTTCGGGACAGGGGCCTACGAGCAGTACTTC.

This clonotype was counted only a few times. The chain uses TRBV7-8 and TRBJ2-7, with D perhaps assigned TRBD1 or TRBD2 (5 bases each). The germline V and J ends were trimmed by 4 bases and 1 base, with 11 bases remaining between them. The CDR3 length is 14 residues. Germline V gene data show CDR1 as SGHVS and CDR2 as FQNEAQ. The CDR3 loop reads CASSSLGGSYEQYV. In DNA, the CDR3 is TGTGCCAGCAGCTCACTTGGGGGTTCCTACGAGCAGTACGTC.

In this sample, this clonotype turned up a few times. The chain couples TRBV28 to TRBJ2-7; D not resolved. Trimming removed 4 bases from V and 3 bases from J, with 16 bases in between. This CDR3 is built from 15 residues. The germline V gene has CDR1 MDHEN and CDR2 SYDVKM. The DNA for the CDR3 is TGTGCCAGCAGTTCCCCCGCCAGTGGGCTCTACGAGCAGTACGTC. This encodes CASSSPASGLYEQYV.

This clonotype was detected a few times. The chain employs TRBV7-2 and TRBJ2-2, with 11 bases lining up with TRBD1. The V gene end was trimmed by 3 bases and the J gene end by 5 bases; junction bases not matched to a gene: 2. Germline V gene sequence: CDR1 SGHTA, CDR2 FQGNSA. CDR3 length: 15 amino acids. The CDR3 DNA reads TGTGCCAGCAGCTTTGGACAGGGGGCTACCGGGGAGCTGTTTTTT. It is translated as CASSFGQGATGELFF.

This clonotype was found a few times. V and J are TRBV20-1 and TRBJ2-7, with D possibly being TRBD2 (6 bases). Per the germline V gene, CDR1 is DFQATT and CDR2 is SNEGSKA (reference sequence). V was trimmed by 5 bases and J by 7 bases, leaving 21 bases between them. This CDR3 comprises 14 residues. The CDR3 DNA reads TGCAGTGCTCCTTTACTAGACGGGGGTAGGGAGCAGTACGTC. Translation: CSAPLLDGGREQYV.

The CDR3 protein is CSASPLAERNTEAFF. Here the CDR3 DNA reads TGCAGTGCTAGTCCTTTGGCCGAGAGAAACACTGAAGCTTTCTTT. V is TRBV20-1 and J is TRBJ1-1, with D unclear. Germline values: CDR1 DFQATT, CDR2 SNEGSKA (reference sequence). With 3 bases removed from V and 2 bases from J, the gap between germline ends came to 16 bases. This CDR3 is built from 15 residues.

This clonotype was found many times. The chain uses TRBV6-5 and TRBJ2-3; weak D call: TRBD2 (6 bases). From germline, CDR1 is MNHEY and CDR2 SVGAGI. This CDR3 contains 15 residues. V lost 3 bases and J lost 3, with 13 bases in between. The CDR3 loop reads CASSYWAGPTDTQYF. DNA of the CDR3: TGTGCCAGCAGTTATTGGGCGGGGCCAACAGATACGCAGTATTTT.